This record concerns one TCR beta chain sequence. Its antigen is as yet unknown. The sample comes from a study of blood T cells in healthy people across ages. Study-wide findings and caveats: Higher diversity, along with more naive CD4+ cells, distinguished long-lived donors from aged donors. Getting older went along with TCR beta diversity per million T cells dropping roughly linearly.

The CDR3 extends over 17 amino acids. Primers used in a second PCR of about 6 to 11 cycles were a sample-barcoded 5' primer and a J-beta primer mix. Every individual sample yielded 3 million or more paired-end reads (each containing CDR3). TCRdb re-called the 5' RACE reads with MiXCR, one entry per CDR3 protein. The sample includes 710,000 or so distinct CDR3 sequences, about a third of them seen just once. The clonotype originates from a woman aged 80 or older in good health. What was sequenced was blood. This rearrangement joins TRBV12-3 or TRBV12-4 to TRBJ2-7, with 9 bases fitting TRBD2. The better agreement between TRBJ2-5 and the DNA end casts doubt on the J call. CDR3: CASSHLAGGTLGETQYF. The CDR3, as DNA: TGTGCCAGCAGTCACCTGGCGGGGGGGACGTTGGGAGAGACCCAGTACTTC.